These 15 T cell receptor beta chains were all obtained from the same sample, sequenced in a study of cytotoxic CD8 clonotypes in ibrutinib-treated CLL. Assay: immunoSEQ multiplex PCR; the TCRdb copy retains only in-frame clones and omits some. The data contain some 200,000 clones, roughly 72% of them singletons. This material consisted of PBMCs, taken after 24 months of ibrutinib treatment. These TCRs come from a human donor with chronic lymphocytic leukemia.

The chain employs TRBV23-1 and TRBJ2-5; 10 bases align to TRBD2. TRBV23-1 qualifies as an ORF whose function is uncertain. The CDR3 is 16 amino acids. Losses at the gene ends were 8 bases for V and 5 bases for J; bases not matched to a gene: 14. CDR3 loop: CASRRLEREGLETQYF. CDR3 sequence (DNA): TGCGCCAGCCGTAGATTGGAGCGGGAGGGCCTTGAGACCCAGTACTTC.

This clone was recorded only once. This chain joins TRBV28 and TRBJ2-7; the D gene could be TRBD1 or TRBD2 (5 bases each). V lost 8 bases, J lost 1 base, and 12 bases lay in between. Germline-derived CDR1 and CDR2 are MDHEN and SYDVKM. The CDR3 spans 13 residues. CDR3: CASVDGASYEQYF. CDR3 bases: TGTGCCAGCGTCGACGGGGCTTCCTACGAGCAGTACTTC.

The chain couples TRBV7-9 to TRBJ1-1; no reliable D call. Germline V gene sequence: CDR1 SEHNR, CDR2 FQNEAQ (reference sequence). Deletions cut 4 bases from V and 8 bases from J, with 8 bases between. The CDR3 is 11 amino acids. The CDR3 nucleotides are TGTGCCAGCAGCTATGGGTCGGAAGCTTTCTTT. Protein sequence: CASSYGSEAFF.

The V and J genes are TRBV6-5 and TRBJ2-7; TRBD1 is a possible D gene (5 bases). Germline assignment: CDR1 MNHEY and CDR2 SVGAGI. This CDR3 has 11 residues. Trimming left V 2 bases short and J 8 bases short, with 7 bases between. DNA of the CDR3: TGTGCCAGCAGTTACAGGGGTAAGCAGTACTTC. Protein: CASSYRGKQYF.

The gene calls are TRBV30 and TRBJ2-3, with 13 bases matching TRBD2. The CDR3 has 16 residues. Looked up from germline, CDR1 is GTSNPN and CDR2 is SVGIG (reference sequence). V lost 2 bases, J lost 3 bases, and 5 bases stayed unmatched. The CDR3 region is CAWSSRLAGGTDTQYF. CDR3 bases: TGTGCCTGGAGTTCTCGACTAGCGGGAGGTACAGATACGCAGTATTTT.

This clone was seen a handful of times. The V and J genes are TRBV7-9 and TRBJ2-4; D might be TRBD1 (6 bases). CDR1 and CDR2 (germline): SEHNR, FQNEAQ (reference sequence). V was trimmed by 5 bases and J by 4 bases, leaving 15 bases between them. The CDR3 runs to 15 residues. CDR3 DNA: TGTGCCAGCAGCCACCCGGGACATGAAAAAAACATTCAGTACTTC. It is translated as CASSHPGHEKNIQYF.

The table lists this clone with a count of one. The chain employs TRBV6-5 and TRBJ1-5; D is ambiguous. The germline V gene encodes CDR1 MNHEY and CDR2 SVGAGI. V was pared by 0 bases and J by 1 base, with 7 bases between. The CDR3 totals 15 residues. DNA for the CDR3: TGTGCCAGCAGTTACTCGAGCCAGAGCAATCAGCCCCAGCATTTT. Translation: CASSYSSQSNQPQHF.

This rearrangement joins TRBV6-4 to TRBJ2-3; 7 bases fit TRBD1. CDR3 length: 15 residues. V was clipped by 4 bases and J by 4 bases; unmatched bases: 8. The germline V gene has CDR1 MRHNA and CDR2 SNTAGT. The CDR3 region is CASSVEGGFADTQYF. CDR3 nucleotides: TGTGCCAGCAGTGTTGAAGGGGGCTTTGCAGATACGCAGTATTTT.

V gene TRBV7-2 combines with J gene TRBJ1-1; 9 bases line up with TRBD1. This CDR3 has 15 residues. Germline trimming cut 0 bases from V and 4 bases from J; bases unmatched to any gene: 3. CDR1 is SGHTA, CDR2 FQGNSA, per germline. The CDR3 loop reads CASSLASTGGTEAFF. The CDR3 DNA sequence: TGTGCCAGCAGCTTAGCGTCGACAGGGGGCACTGAAGCTTTCTTT.

The rearrangement uses TRBV15 and TRBJ1-2; D is perhaps TRBD1 (5 bases). The CDR3 is made up of 14 amino acids. Germline CDR1 and CDR2: LNHNV and YYDKDF (reference sequence). Between the trimmed V and J ends, which lost 1 base and 4 bases, there was a span of 10 bases. In DNA, the CDR3 is TGTGCCACCAGCAGAGGGGGCGACGGCTATGGCTACACCTTC. It translates to CATSRGGDGYGYTF.

The rearrangement uses TRBV6-1 and TRBJ2-7; D call uncertain. CDR3 size: 14 residues. With 1 base removed from V and 8 bases from J, the gap between germline ends came to 15 bases. CDR1 is MNHNS and CDR2 is SASEGT in the germline V gene. The CDR3 is CASSEGISTTQQYF. CDR3 coding DNA: TGTGCCAGCAGTGAAGGGATCTCTACCACCCAGCAGTACTTC.

The DNA of the CDR3 is TGTGCCTGGAGTGACCGATTTCGTTCAGAGGAGCAGTTCTTC. This encodes CAWSDRFRSEEQFF. This chain uses TRBV30 with TRBJ2-1, with unresolved D. Per germline, CDR1 GTSNPN and CDR2 SVGIG (reference sequence). The CDR3 contains 14 residues. Trimming took off 1 base at V and 10 bases at J, with 17 bases between the two ends.

V usage is TRBV5-1 and J usage is TRBJ2-1; weak D call: TRBD1 (6 bases). V was cut by 0 bases and J by 5 bases, with 12 bases left in between. The germline CDR1 and CDR2 sequences are SGHRS and YFSETQ. There are 15 residues in the CDR3. The CDR3 spells CASSLGGRKDNEQFF. CDR3 DNA sequence: TGCGCCAGCAGCTTGGGGGGGCGGAAGGACAATGAGCAGTTCTTC. The variable domain in full, completed from reference TRBV5-1 and TRBJ2-1, reads KAGVTQTPRYLIKTRGQQVTLSCSPISGHRSVSWYQQTPGQGLQFLFEYFSETQRNKGNFPGRFSGRQFSNSRSEMNVSTLELGDSALYLCASSLGGRKDNEQFFGPGTRLTVL.

The gene calls are TRBV2 and TRBJ2-7, with D perhaps TRBD2 (6 bases). With 11 bases removed from V and 9 bases from J, the gap between germline ends came to 23 bases. Germline V gives CDR1 SNHLY, CDR2 FYNNEI. The CDR3 runs 13 residues. The CDR3 coding sequence is TGTGCCTCCGAGGGACTTCCTAATACTTGGCAGTACTTC. This translates into CASEGLPNTWQYF.

The table lists this clone with a few counts. This rearrangement joins TRBV11-2 to TRBJ1-1; 8 bases agree with TRBD1. The CDR3 runs to 15 residues. Germline CDR1 is SGHAT and CDR2 is FQNNGV. The V segment lost 1 base and the J segment 6 bases; nucleotides outside the gene matches: 7. CDR3 loop: CASSLGDRFIPEAFF. The CDR3 DNA follows: TGTGCCAGCAGCTTAGGGGACAGGTTTATCCCTGAAGCTTTCTTT.